The present T cell receptor (beta chain) was sequenced within a study of shared clonotypes between healthy human individuals. Naive CD8 cells lacked CD45RO and underwent positive selection for CCR7, leaving out terminally differentiated effector memory CD45RA+ cells. Repertoires were generated with immunoSEQ multiplex PCR, while TCRdb's copy carries only in-frame clones and drops some. The sample records around 2,100,000 clones, about 95% being singletons. CDR3 size: 13 residues. Trimming took 1 base from V and 6 from J, leaving 4 bases between them. The V gene's germline CDR1 is LNHDA and CDR2 SQIVND (reference sequence).

The clonotype was recovered from a man between 18 and 35 years old in good health. The sample was naive CD8+ T cells sorted from blood. The rearrangement links TRBV19 to TRBJ1-6; D unclear. CDR3 in amino acids: CASSIGSNSPLHF. Here the CDR3 DNA reads TGTGCCAGTAGTATAGGCAGTAATTCACCCCTCCACTTT.